This T cell receptor beta chain derives from a study of cytomegalovirus exposure and HLA in healthy donors (TCRdb year 2017). About the full investigation: An earlier analysis of roughly 500 of the donors reported approximately 300 Gb of sequence data and approximately 120 million unique TCR beta sequences obtained from roughly 170 million T cells. Roughly 300 gigabases of sequencing data and around 85 million unique TCR sequences made up an early release that covered nearly 650 HLA-typed donors. The genetic ancestry cluster associated with self-reported Caucasian donors included about 84% of the roughly 390 genotyped donors. The study was designed to test whether signatures of past pathogen exposure could be identified by cataloging public T cell receptors. The study used immunosequencing to profile the T cell repertoires of approximately 640 subjects and linked those repertoires to cytomegalovirus serostatus. Along with the approximately 670-subject first cohort, a separate validation cohort of approximately 110 different subjects was used. To predict cytomegalovirus infection status, the study brought together high-throughput TCR immunosequencing, statistical association of individual TCRs with disease status, and machine learning. A later analysis re-analyzed previously published TCR beta repertoires from 660 or so donors and added high-resolution HLA genotyping to study TCR occurrence patterns. Rather than using new phenotypic data, the later analysis identified candidate immune exposures from TCR beta sequences and from how often those sequences occurred across donors. An earlier analysis of roughly 600 of the donors used high-throughput TCR beta sequencing to judge whether each TCR beta V gene segment behaved as functional or pseudogenic. Alongside the repertoire data, information on donor age, sex, ethnicity and CMV serostatus was compiled. Genome-wide SNP genotypes for about 60% of the roughly 700 donors were used in a later genetic analysis, which treated that subset as a discovery cohort. Every discovery cohort repertoire had been produced on one sequencing platform. Class I and class II HLA loci were covered by the typing at four-digit resolution. The number of typed donors differed by locus: about 620-630 for A, B, C, DRB1 and DQB1; approximately 530 for DQA1; over 600 for DPA1; and roughly 450 for DPB1. Several DR-DQ haplotypes were handled as single units for association and clustering because linkage in the cohort was strong. Among 398 genotyped donors of the cohort, an average of approximately 240,000 unique TCR beta nucleotide sequences were sequenced per donor, 15% to 20% of them non-productive. Overall study results and their limits: A later analysis found that HLA-associated TCR beta chains were more clonally expanded and had lower generation probabilities than equally common non-associated chains. Because HLA typing was missing for some donors at each locus, association tests included only the typed subset. Correlated functional status among segregating V segments might reflect linkage disequilibrium, but an unknown experimental factor could not be ruled out. A later analysis reported that several top co-occurrence clusters appeared linked to parvovirus B19, influenza, CMV and Epstein-Barr virus. A cluster of highly shared sequence variants was judged likely to represent a technical artifact of the sequencing pipeline. A further reported finding was that TCR beta sequences accurately predicted the HLA-A and HLA-B alleles for most subjects in the first cohort. This cohort had only TCR beta chains sequenced, and the lack of alpha or paired-chain data limited which features could be detected. When HLA alleles, especially DR and DQ, strongly co-occurred, TCR associations were difficult to assign to individual alleles. Because counts were too low, seventeen rarely observed V segments, including chromosome 9 orphons, were left out of the earlier analysis of some 640 of the donors. The classifier was reported to diagnose cytomegalovirus status with high specificity and sensitivity in both the original and validation cohorts. An association between a missense DCLRE1C variant and V-gene and J-gene trimming of TCR beta chains was found in a later genetic analysis and replicated in an independent cohort. In a later genetic analysis, fewer N-insertions in productive TCRs were reported among donors in an Asian-associated ancestry cluster than the roughly 700-donor mean. Roughly uniform sequencing depth across donors was assumed in presence/absence analyses, although this assumption may not hold. In vitro tests confirmed that a few of the cytomegalovirus-associated TCR beta chains recognize cytomegalovirus antigens. In a later analysis, about 17,000 TCR beta sequences were associated with specific HLA alleles at a false discovery rate of 0.05. In an earlier analysis of some 540 of the donors, most TCR beta V segments appeared in productive rearrangements about 87% or about 30% of the time, broadly matching IMGT annotations. Most TCR sequences were seen in very few donors, while some public TCRs were found in many individuals. A later analysis found that most CMV-associated TCR beta chains appeared HLA-restricted, with HLA associations seemingly driven largely by CMV exposure. It was suggested by the authors that the approach could potentially be generalized to other disease states and immunological phenotypes. A later analysis found that TCR association rates varied across HLA loci, with DRB1 alleles showing the most associated TCRs and HLA-C alleles the fewest. CMV serostatus was the only immune exposure information available for the cohort. A total of some 180 TCR beta chains were listed by the study as associated with cytomegalovirus.

In total, approximately 700 healthy bone marrow donors made up the cohort. At the time of sampling, all cohort members were nominally healthy, though unrecorded immune exposures were likely present. The donor was CMV seronegative and was included in the group of a few hundred seronegative cohort members. Every donor gave a peripheral blood sample, and the peripheral blood mononuclear cells from that sample were used for TCR beta sequencing. The Qiagen DNeasy Blood Extraction Kit was used to extract genomic DNA from the blood cell samples. Worth noting for this clone: Its antigen has not been determined. Per-base quality was not reported, and no clone a single base away is much larger than it.

The library was made by the immunoSEQ multiplex PCR assay. For the multiplex PCR, a mixture combining 60 forward primers for TCR Vbeta segments and 13 reverse primers for TCR Jbeta segments was used. The CDR3 region of rearranged TCR beta genes was amplified from genomic DNA by a multiplex PCR assay. The Illumina HiSeq System was used to sequence the amplified TCR beta libraries as 87-base-pair reads. Per the source publication's procedure: In a later analysis, roughly 80 million unique TCR beta chains were counted across the 650 to 700 repertoires, and about 9.9 million of these chains were shared by at least two donors. To remove PCR and sequencing errors, raw reads were error-corrected and collapsed into unique sequences using a nearest-neighbor algorithm that merged closely related sequences. To assign V, D and J gene segments, CDR3 sequences were aligned to IMGT reference sequences. For a sequence to be retained, a match of at least six nucleotides to both a V gene segment and a J gene segment was required. A rearrangement counted as productive if the CDR3 had no stop codons and remained in frame with V and J, and every other rearrangement counted as non-productive. CDR3 was defined according to IMGT convention as the region running from the second conserved V-encoded cysteine to the conserved J-encoded phenylalanine. In an earlier analysis of around 540 of the donors, sequences lacking an unambiguous match to a single V gene segment were excluded. In an earlier analysis of roughly 500 of the donors, V segments were called functional above 56.7% productive rearrangements and were called segregating when the between-donor standard deviation exceeded 5%. A statistical classification framework was built for diagnosing cytomegalovirus status from the catalog of TCR beta chain sequences. A later analysis assigned V and J genes by comparing TCR nucleotide sequences with IMGT/GENE-DB human TR gene sequences. The TCRdist pipeline was used in a later analysis to assign CDR3 sequences and most-parsimonious VDJ recombination scenarios. In a later analysis, each TCR beta chain was defined by its CDR3 amino acid sequence together with its V-gene family, and reads without a unique V-gene family were excluded. A later analysis removed several hundred highly shared, low-generation-probability nucleotide sequences to deal with suspected cross-contamination and a sequencing artifact. A later analysis calculated a clonal expansion index for each public chain from normalized within-repertoire ranks of inferred template counts. A later analysis computed generation probabilities with a VDJ recombination model fitted to out-of-frame rearrangements, and checked the results against IGoR. A later analysis scored TCR-TCR, TCR-HLA and TCR-CMV co-occurrence with hypergeometric tests, applying a repertoire-size bias correction to TCR pairs. To estimate false discovery rates, a later analysis permuted the HLA or CMV assignments 20 times. In a later analysis, co-occurring TCRs were grouped using DBSCAN, and TCRdist sequence similarity was added for clustering within HLA-allele-positive subsets. Co-occurrence clustering excluded repertoires with fewer than 30,000 or more than 120,000 public chains, plus five with anomalous nucleotide sharing. TCRdb mirrors the immuneACCESS table, restricted to in-frame sequences. Some clones are absent from its copies; in checked studies, under half trace to an unresolved V gene, and the reason for the others is unknown. D and trimming come from the DNA, and the V and J calls and clone size come from that table. The sample table contains 70,000 to 95,000 clones; only one count was recorded for 60% to 80% of them. Of the sample, 3.3% is held by the ten largest clones.

Sequencing was performed on PBMCs. This clonotype originated in a man between 45 and 60 years old in good health and CMV-seronegative.

Here is the DNA: TGTGCCAGCAGGTTCAGGGGATTGAACACCGGGGAGCTGTTTTTT. Its translation is CASRFRGLNTGELFF. The V and J genes are TRBV28 and TRBJ2-2; a tentative D match to TRBD1 spans 6 bases. Reading the germline V gene gives CDR1 MDHEN and CDR2 SYDVKM. The trim is 6 bases for V and 1 base for J, with a gap of 12 bases between the germline ends. The CDR3 spans 15 residues, from the cysteine through the phenylalanine. The read is trimmed to its CDR3 DNA, 45 bases read in frame from base 1.